These 24 T cell receptor beta chains were all obtained from the same sample, sequenced in a study of T cells in Graves' hyperthyroidism and ophthalmopathy. Researchers took RNA transcripts and amplified the TCR beta CDR3 regions from them. When the TCR CDR3 underwent first-round RT-PCR, the HTBI primer set was used. MiXCR was run by TCRdb on the multiplex PCR reads, yielding one entry per CDR3 protein. The sample lists roughly 360,000 distinct CDR3 sequences, roughly 12% occurring once. The sequencing sample was made of blood. The source of these receptors is a man aged 30-40 years with Graves' hyperthyroidism that later progressed to Graves' ophthalmopathy.

This CDR3 reads CASSEDRNQPQHF. The CDR3 bases are TGTGCCAGCAGCGAGGACCGGAATCAGCCCCAGCATTTT. The rearrangement links TRBV5-4 to TRBJ1-5; D is ambiguous. Germline values: CDR1 SGHNT, CDR2 YYREEE (reference sequence). Trimming took 4 bases from V and 4 from J, leaving 9 bases between them. There are 13 residues in the CDR3.

This clonotype was seen ten or more times. This chain joins TRBV11-2 and TRBJ1-1; D call uncertain. The CDR3 loop spans 14 amino acids. From germline, CDR1 is SGHAT and CDR2 FQNNGV. V lost 2 bases and J 3 bases, leaving 10 bases between the germline ends. The CDR3 is CASSLPAGYTEAFF. CDR3 nucleotide sequence: TGTGCCAGCAGCTTACCAGCGGGTTACACTGAAGCTTTCTTT.

This clonotype was counted ten times or more. The chain links TRBV30 to TRBJ1-2; possibly TRBD1 for D (6 bases). The V and J ends lost 7 bases and 7 bases respectively, with 16 bases between them. The germline CDR1 and CDR2 sequences are GTSNPN and SVGIG (reference sequence). The CDR3 has 12 amino acids. Written as DNA, the CDR3 is TGTGCCTCCTCGGGGGGCGCGGGTGGCTACACCTTC. Amino acid sequence: CASSGGAGGYTF.

As to this clonotype: This may be a read error, as it is one base from a much larger clone. The chain links TRBV6-5 to TRBJ2-1; 7 bases are a match to TRBD1. Per the germline V gene, CDR1 is MNHEY and CDR2 is SVGAGI. The V segment lost 4 bases and the J segment 3 bases; nucleotides outside the gene matches: 9. This CDR3 contains 16 residues. CDR3 in DNA: TGTGCCAGCAGTTCCGGTGGGACAGCTTTCTACAATGAGCAGTTCTTC. Translated: CASSSGGTAFYNEQFF.

The rearrangement uses TRBV9 and TRBJ2-5; the D gene could be TRBD1 or TRBD2 (5 bases each). This CDR3 contains 14 residues. Trimming removed 4 bases from V and 5 bases from J, with 15 bases in between. The germline V gene encodes CDR1 SGDLS and CDR2 YYNGEE. CDR3: CASSPTAGDETQYF. Here the CDR3 DNA reads TGTGCCAGCAGCCCGACCGCCGGGGACGAGACCCAGTACTTC.

As regards this clonotype: This sequence may be a read error, since a much larger clone differs from it by one base. The V gene is TRBV5-8, the J gene TRBJ1-6, with D possibly being TRBD1 (5 bases). Germline values: CDR1 SGHTS, CDR2 YDEGEE. The CDR3 runs to 14 residues. The CDR3 sequence: CASSRGSYNAPLHF. Here the CDR3 DNA reads TGTGCCAGCAGCCGGGGGAGCTATAATGCACCCCTCCACTTT.

This clonotype has at least ten counts. The chain links TRBV12-3 or TRBV12-4 to TRBJ2-5, with D unclear. Between the trimmed V and J ends, which lost 0 bases and 10 bases, there was a span of 12 bases. CDR3 length: 13 residues. CDR3 residues: CASSLALPQSQYF. CDR3 coding DNA: TGTGCCAGCAGTTTAGCGCTGCCTCAAAGCCAGTACTTC.

This clonotype was seen repeatedly, ten times or more. V and J are TRBV20-1 and TRBJ2-1; possible D gene TRBD2, 6 bases. CDR1 and CDR2 from the germline V gene are DFQATT and SNEGSKA (reference sequence). This CDR3 comprises 13 residues. Trimming shortened V by 5 bases and J by 0 bases, and 8 bases separated the two germline ends. In nucleotides, the CDR3 is TGCAGTGCTGGGACTCCCTCCTACAATGAGCAGTTCTTC. Its protein product is CSAGTPSYNEQFF.

This clonotype has a handful of counts. The rearrangement uses TRBV6-1 and TRBJ2-4; D is uncertain. This CDR3 is 16 amino acids long. V gave up 2 bases and J gave up 0 bases, with 11 bases separating them. The germline gives CDR1 MNHNS, CDR2 SASEGT. DNA for the CDR3: TGTGCCAGCAGTGAACTTTTGTTTCTAGCCAAAAACATTCAGTACTTC. Translating gives CASSELLFLAKNIQYF.

This clonotype showed up just a few times. The chain links TRBV4-1 to TRBJ2-7; unclear D gene. Trimming took off 4 bases at V and 7 bases at J, with 20 bases between the two ends. CDR3 size: 15 residues. Germline CDR1 reads MGHRA; CDR2 reads YSYEKL. CDR3: CASSRARQLPEEQYF. CDR3 in DNA: TGCGCCAGCAGCCGCGCCAGGCAGCTCCCGGAGGAGCAGTACTTC.

This clonotype was counted ten times or more. This chain joins TRBV7-9 and TRBJ1-1; weak D call: TRBD1 (5 bases). The V end lost 0 bases, the J end lost 4 bases, and 12 bases lay between the germline ends. The CDR3 covers 15 residues. Germline CDR1 is SEHNR and CDR2 is FQNEAQ (reference sequence). The CDR3: CASSLAGGLGTEAFF. The CDR3, as DNA: TGTGCCAGCAGCTTAGCGGGGGGATTGGGCACTGAAGCTTTCTTT.

This clonotype came up many times. J is TRBJ2-5 and V is TRBV3-1; TRBD2 agrees at 9 bases. Germline V CDR1 and CDR2: LGHDT, YNNKEL (reference sequence). With V trimmed by 4 bases and J by 2 bases, 2 bases remained unmatched. This CDR3 is built from 14 residues. In DNA form, the CDR3 reads TGTGCCAGCAGCCTTAGCGGGGGACAAGAGACCCAGTACTTC. Amino acids: CASSLSGGQETQYF.

This clonotype was seen ten or more times. The chain employs TRBV20-1 and TRBJ2-7, with 8 bases identical to TRBD1. Germline assignment: CDR1 DFQATT and CDR2 SNEGSKA (reference sequence). Trimming took 3 bases from V and 4 from J; bases not matched to a gene: 11. CDR3 length equals 15 residues. In DNA form, the CDR3 reads TGCAGTGCTAGCGCCCAGGACAGGGAGTGGTACGAGCAGTACTTC. This sequence encodes CSASAQDREWYEQYF.

This clonotype has ten or more counts. J is TRBJ1-5 and V is TRBV28; D might be TRBD1 (6 bases). V shed 5 bases and J shed 2 bases, with 19 bases lying between them. The germline CDR1 and CDR2 sequences are MDHEN and SYDVKM. The CDR3 covers 17 residues. CDR3 loop: CASSPALGAKGNQPQHF. The CDR3 DNA sequence: TGTGCCAGCAGTCCCGCCCTGGGGGCAAAAGGCAATCAGCCCCAGCATTTT. Full variable domain (missing parts from reference TRBV28 and TRBJ1-5): DVKVTQSSRYLVKRTGEKVFLECVQDMDHENMFWYRQDPGLGLRLIYFSYDVKMKEKGDIPEGYSVSREKKERFSLILESASTNQTSMYLCASSPALGAKGNQPQHFGDGTRLSIL.

This chain links TRBV27 with TRBJ1-6, with D possibly matching TRBD1 (5 bases). Germline CDR1 is MNHEY and CDR2 is SMNVEV (reference sequence). V was shortened by 3 bases and J by 5 bases, with 11 bases between the two germline ends. CDR3 length equals 15 residues. The CDR3 spells CASSFGQGNNSPLHF. In DNA, the CDR3 is TGTGCCAGCAGTTTCGGGCAGGGTAATAATTCACCCCTCCACTTT.

V is TRBV19 and J is TRBJ2-2; D gene ambiguous. CDR1 LNHDA and CDR2 SQIVND come from the germline V gene (reference sequence). V lost 3 bases, J lost 7 bases, and 9 bases lay in between. The CDR3 is made up of 13 amino acids. DNA of the CDR3: TGTGCCAGTAGTATCCCTCCCGGCGGGGAGCTGTTTTTT. As protein: CASSIPPGGELFF.

This clonotype was picked up many times. The chain joins TRBV5-6 to TRBJ2-7; TRBD1 might be the D (5 bases). Germline CDR1 SGHDT, CDR2 YYEEEE. Trimming removed 2 bases from V and 6 bases from J, with 12 bases in between. The CDR3 is 13 amino acids. The CDR3 coding sequence is TGTGCCAGCAGCTTAGGACACTTGTTCGAGCAGTACTTC. As protein: CASSLGHLFEQYF.

At least ten counts were recorded for this clonotype. J is TRBJ1-2 and V is TRBV15; the D is unclear. Per germline, CDR1 LNHNV and CDR2 YYDKDF (reference sequence). Trimming stripped 1 base from V and 0 bases from J, with 6 bases between. This CDR3 comprises 14 residues. The chain's CDR3 is CATSRGLANYGYTF. The CDR3 coding sequence is TGTGCCACCAGCAGAGGCTTGGCTAACTATGGCTACACCTTC.

This clonotype was seen more than once but under ten times. J is TRBJ1-1 and V is TRBV19, with D perhaps matching TRBD1 (6 bases). This CDR3 is 13 amino acids long. Trimming took 11 bases from V and 5 from J, leaving 18 bases between them. Germline lookup yields CDR1 LNHDA and CDR2 SQIVND (reference sequence). CDR3 nucleotide sequence: TGTGCCTCCGCCGGGGGGCTAGGTACTGAAGCTTTCTTT. It specifies CASAGGLGTEAFF. The full variable domain, completed using reference TRBV19 and TRBJ1-1, is DGGITQSPKYLFRKEGQNVTLSCEQNLNHDAMYWYRQDPGQGLRLIYYSQIVNDFQKGDIAEGYSVSREKKESFPLTVTSAQKNPTAFYLCASAGGLGTEAFFGQGTRLTVV.

There are a few counts of this clonotype. The chain joins TRBV6-1 to TRBJ2-4, with 7 bases aligning to TRBD1. Losses at the gene ends were 6 bases for V and 3 bases for J; bases not matched to a gene: 5. This CDR3 has 14 residues. Germline CDR1 MNHNS, CDR2 SASEGT. The CDR3, as DNA: TGTGCCAGCAGAACAGGGGAACGCAAAAACATTCAGTACTTC. This encodes CASRTGERKNIQYF.

This clonotype came up many times. The J gene is TRBJ2-3, the V gene TRBV6-6; D might be TRBD1 or TRBD2, each matching 5 bases. Trimming stripped 0 bases from V and 3 bases from J, with 10 bases between. The CDR3 consists of 15 residues. Germline V lookup: CDR1 MNHNY, CDR2 SVGAGI (reference sequence). The CDR3 region has the DNA TGTGCCAGCAGTTACTCCGATTGGGGGACAGATACGCAGTATTTT. Its translation: CASSYSDWGTDTQYF.

This clonotype was seen only a few times. The V gene is TRBV14, the J gene TRBJ2-5; D unclear. CDR3 length: 12 residues. The V gene's germline CDR1 is SGHDN and CDR2 FVKESK. The V and J ends lost 4 bases and 5 bases respectively, with 8 bases between them. CDR3 DNA: TGTGCCAGCAGCCCGGCCACGGAGACCCAGTACTTC. Translating gives CASSPATETQYF.

This clonotype was counted only a few times. The junction shows a germline mismatch at one end, possibly a read error. This rearrangement joins TRBV3-1 to TRBJ2-2; TRBD2 might be the D (5 bases). CDR1 is LGHDT and CDR2 is YNNKEL in the germline V gene (reference sequence). The CDR3 sequence is 11 residues long. The CDR3 sequence is CASSSLRELFF. The CDR3 bases are TGTGCCAGCAGCTCCCTACGGGAACTGTTTTTT.

This clonotype appeared a few times. The chain combines TRBV12-3 or TRBV12-4 with TRBJ2-1, with D perhaps TRBD2 (7 bases). This CDR3 spans 16 amino acids. V lost 5 bases, J lost 6 bases, and 20 bases lay in between. Written as DNA, the CDR3 is TGTGCCAGCAGTAGGCGGGGCGGGGGCGAGGTCAATGAGCAGTTCTTC. Translation gives CASSRRGGGEVNEQFF.